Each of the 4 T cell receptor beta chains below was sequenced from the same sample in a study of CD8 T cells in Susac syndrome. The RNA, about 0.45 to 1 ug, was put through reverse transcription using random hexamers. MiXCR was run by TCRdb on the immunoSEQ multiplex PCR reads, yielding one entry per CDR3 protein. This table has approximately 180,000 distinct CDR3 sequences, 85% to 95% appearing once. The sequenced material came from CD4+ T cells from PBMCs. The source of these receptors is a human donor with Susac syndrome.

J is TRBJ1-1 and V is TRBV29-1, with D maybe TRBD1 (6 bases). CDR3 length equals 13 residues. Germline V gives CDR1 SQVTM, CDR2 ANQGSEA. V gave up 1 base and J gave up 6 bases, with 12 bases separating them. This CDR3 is CSVEVYRAAEAFF. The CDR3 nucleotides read TGCAGCGTTGAAGTATACAGGGCGGCTGAAGCTTTCTTT.

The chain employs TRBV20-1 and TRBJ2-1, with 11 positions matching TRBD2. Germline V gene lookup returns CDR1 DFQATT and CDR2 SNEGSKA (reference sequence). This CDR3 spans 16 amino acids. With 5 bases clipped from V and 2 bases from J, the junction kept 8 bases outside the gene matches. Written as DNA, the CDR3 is TGCAGTGCTGGGATAGCGGGAGGGACCGCCTACAATGAGCAGTTCTTC. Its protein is CSAGIAGGTAYNEQFF.

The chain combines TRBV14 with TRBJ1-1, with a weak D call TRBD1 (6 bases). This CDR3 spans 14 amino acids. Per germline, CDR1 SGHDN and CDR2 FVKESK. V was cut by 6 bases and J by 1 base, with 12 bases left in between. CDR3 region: CASSIGQTNTEAFF. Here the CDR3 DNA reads TGTGCCAGCAGTATCGGACAGACGAACACTGAAGCTTTCTTT. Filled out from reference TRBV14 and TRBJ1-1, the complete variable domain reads EAGVTQFPSHSVIEKGQTVTLRCDPISGHDNLYWYRRVMGKEIKFLLHFVKESKQDESGMPNNRFLAERTGGTYSTLKVQPAELEDSGVYFCASSIGQTNTEAFFGQGTRLTVV.

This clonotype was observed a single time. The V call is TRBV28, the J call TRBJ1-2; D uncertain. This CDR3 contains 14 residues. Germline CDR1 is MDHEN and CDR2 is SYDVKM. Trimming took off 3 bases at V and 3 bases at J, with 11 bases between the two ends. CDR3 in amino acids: CASSFLGRHYGYTF. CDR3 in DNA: TGTGCCAGCAGTTTTCTGGGCAGGCACTATGGCTACACCTTC.